This TCR beta chain was sequenced during a study of blood T cell repertoires in COVID-19 (dated by TCRdb to between 2020 and 2021). In the study overall: The collaborator samples originated in the United States, Italy and Spain and spanned the acute and convalescent phases of COVID-19. The prospective study material was composed of cDNA or gDNA derived from T cells, B-cell-depleted T cells, or PBMCs. Deeply sampled blood TCRbeta repertoires from subjects exposed to, actively infected with, or recovered from COVID-19 were included in the dataset. A freely available public database, intended as a resource for researchers studying the immune response to SARS-CoV-2, is where the repertoires were released. The samples were drawn from the first 160 participants of the ongoing ImmuneRACE study and from 1,254 subjects provided by 6 global collaborators. Sample metadata almost always included a de-identified subject ID, COVID-19 status, age in years and sex. Where available, HLA class I and class II types were obtained from metadata supplied by the sample provider rather than from assay-based typing. The study at large found these results: Clinical and demographic metadata were provided uncurated, with the amount varying by source and participant.

TCRbeta CDR3 regions were amplified from genomic DNA using the immunoSEQ Assay, a bias-controlled multiplex PCR. Regarding the original processing steps: Within the assay, amplification of reference gene primers was used to estimate how many nucleated cells each sample contained. To quantify the absolute abundance of each unique TCRbeta CDR3 rearrangement, sequence reads were collapsed and filtered. For each sample, productive Simpson clonality was calculated as the square root of Simpson's diversity index over productive rearrangements. TCRdb re-hosts the immuneACCESS table, in-frame sequences only. Its copies lack some clones; in the studies checked, an unresolved V gene accounts for under half of them, and the cause for the rest is not known. That table is the source of V, J and clone size, and D and trimming were worked out from the DNA. The sample table contains about 120,000 clones; only one count was recorded for about 86% of them. The ten largest clones add up to 3.5% to 4.5% of the sample.

Whole blood was collected in K2EDTA tubes by collaborating institutions according to the institutions' own protocols. For TCRbeta analysis, collaborators shipped samples in one of three forms: frozen whole blood, isolated PBMCs, or DNA extracted from either of those sample types. This clone was counted a single time. Its antigen is currently not known. No much larger clone is present one base from it, and per-base qualities are unavailable. This TCR was recovered from a woman aged 45 to 65 with acute or convalescent COVID-19. What was sequenced was peripheral blood.

The CDR3 corresponds to CASSEIGLAETTDTQYF. The sequenced DNA: TGTGCCAGCAGCGAGATCGGACTAGCGGAAACAACAGATACGCAGTATTTT. The sequence is built from TRBV9 and TRBJ2-3; 10 junctional bases match TRBD2. Taken from cysteine to phenylalanine, the CDR3 has 17 residues. Only the CDR3 portion is preserved as DNA: 51 bases, with reading frame beginning at the first base. In the germline V gene, CDR1 corresponds to SGDLS and CDR2 to YYNGEE. V is trimmed back by 3 bases and J by 3 bases, and the junction contains 10 bases that no gene match accounts for.